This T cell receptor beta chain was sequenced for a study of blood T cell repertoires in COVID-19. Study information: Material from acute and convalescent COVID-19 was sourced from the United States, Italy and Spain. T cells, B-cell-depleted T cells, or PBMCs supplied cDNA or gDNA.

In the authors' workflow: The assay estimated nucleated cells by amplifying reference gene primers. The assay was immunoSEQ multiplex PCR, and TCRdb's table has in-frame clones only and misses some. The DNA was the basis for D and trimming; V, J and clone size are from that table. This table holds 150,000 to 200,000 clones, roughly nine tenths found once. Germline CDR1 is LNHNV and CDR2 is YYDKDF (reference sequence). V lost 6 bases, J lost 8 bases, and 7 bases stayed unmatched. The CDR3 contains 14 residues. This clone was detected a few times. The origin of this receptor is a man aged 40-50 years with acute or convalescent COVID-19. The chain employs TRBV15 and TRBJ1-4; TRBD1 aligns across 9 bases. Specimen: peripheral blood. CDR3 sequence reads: CATRSGTGKEKLFF. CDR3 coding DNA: TGTGCCACCAGATCAGGGACAGGGAAGGAAAAACTGTTTTTT.